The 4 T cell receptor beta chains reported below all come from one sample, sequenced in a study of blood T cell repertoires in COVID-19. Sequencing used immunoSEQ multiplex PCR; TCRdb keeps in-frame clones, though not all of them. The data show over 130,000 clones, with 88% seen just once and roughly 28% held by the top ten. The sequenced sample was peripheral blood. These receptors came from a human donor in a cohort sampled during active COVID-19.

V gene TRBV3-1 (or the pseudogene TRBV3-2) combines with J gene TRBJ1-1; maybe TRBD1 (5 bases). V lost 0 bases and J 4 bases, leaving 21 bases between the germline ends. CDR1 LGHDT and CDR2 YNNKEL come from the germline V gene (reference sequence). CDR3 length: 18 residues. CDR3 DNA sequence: TGTGCCAGCAGCCAAGACGGAGCGGGACTAGCAGGAGGCACTGAAGCTTTCTTT. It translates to CASSQDGAGLAGGTEAFF.

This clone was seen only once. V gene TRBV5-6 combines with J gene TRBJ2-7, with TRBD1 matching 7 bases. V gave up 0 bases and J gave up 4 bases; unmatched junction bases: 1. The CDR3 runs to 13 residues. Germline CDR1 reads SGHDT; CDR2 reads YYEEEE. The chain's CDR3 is CASSLGGQYEQYF. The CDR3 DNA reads TGTGCCAGCAGCTTGGGGGGACAGTACGAGCAGTACTTC.

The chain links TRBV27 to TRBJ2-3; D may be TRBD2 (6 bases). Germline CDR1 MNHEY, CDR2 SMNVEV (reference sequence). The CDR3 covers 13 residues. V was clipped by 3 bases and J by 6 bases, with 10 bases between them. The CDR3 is CASSLRGPDTQYF. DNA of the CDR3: TGTGCCAGCAGTTTGCGGGGTCCGGATACGCAGTATTTT.

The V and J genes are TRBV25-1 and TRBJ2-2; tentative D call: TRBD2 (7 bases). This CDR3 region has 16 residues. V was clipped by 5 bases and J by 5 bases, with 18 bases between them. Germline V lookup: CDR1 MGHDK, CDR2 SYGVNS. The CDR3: CASSWGGGPRTGELFF. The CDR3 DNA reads TGTGCCAGCAGTTGGGGCGGGGGCCCTCGTACCGGGGAGCTGTTTTTT.